A single sample gave rise to the 24 T cell receptor beta chains below, sequenced in a study of CD8+CD57+ T cells in acquired aplastic anemia. Genomic DNA acted as the template from which TCR beta VDJ combination and CDR3 sequence profiling were carried out. TCRdb re-called the reads with MiXCR, one entry per CDR3 protein. The sample holds roughly 130,000 distinct CDR3 sequences, around 48% seen once. The material sequenced was sorted CD4+, CD8+, or CD8+CD57+ T cells (not recorded which) from PBMCs. The receptors were sampled from a human donor in good health, serving as a control.

This clonotype showed up many times. The chain combines TRBV20-1 with TRBJ2-3; TRBD2 agrees at 9 bases. Looked up from germline, CDR1 is DFQATT and CDR2 is SNEGSKA (reference sequence). V shed 6 bases, J shed 5 bases, and the junction held 6 bases outside the gene matches. The CDR3 totals 13 residues. For the CDR3, the DNA is TGCAGTGCCCTAGCGGGGAGAGTAGATACGCAGTATTTT. Translating gives CSALAGRVDTQYF.

The chain uses TRBV29-1 and TRBJ1-2; TRBD1 aligns across 10 bases. The V segment lost 3 bases and the J segment 6 bases; nucleotides outside the gene matches: 10. From germline, CDR1 is SQVTM and CDR2 ANQGSEA. There are 15 residues in the CDR3. CDR3 coding DNA: TGCAGCGTTGACTCTGGACAGGGGGGGGTCGATGGCTACACCTTC. Translation gives CSVDSGQGGVDGYTF.

This clonotype was seen a few times. This chain joins TRBV24-1 and TRBJ1-1, with D unclear. Between the trimmed V and J ends, which lost 4 bases and 3 bases, there was a span of 5 bases. Germline V gene lookup returns CDR1 KGHDR and CDR2 SFDVKD. CDR3 length: 12 amino acids. Here the CDR3 reads CATSERDTEAFF. CDR3 coding DNA: TGTGCCACCAGTGAACGAGACACTGAAGCTTTCTTT.

This clonotype was counted at least ten times. This sequence joins TRBV6-6 and TRBJ2-3, with a tentative D call TRBD1 (6 bases). The CDR3 runs 15 residues. Germline CDR1 is MNHNY and CDR2 is SVGAGI (reference sequence). Trimming left V 6 bases short and J 0 bases short, with 13 bases between. The CDR3 nucleotides are TGTGCCAGCAGGTACAGGGAAATGAGCACAGATACGCAGTATTTT. The encoded protein is CASRYREMSTDTQYF.

This clonotype was counted at least ten times. The rearrangement uses TRBV12-3 or TRBV12-4 and TRBJ2-7; perhaps TRBD2 as D (5 bases). Trimming shortened V by 7 bases and J by 2 bases, and 12 bases separated the two germline ends. This CDR3 is built from 13 residues. The CDR3 reads CASTSGSTYEQYF. CDR3 in DNA: TGTGCCAGCACCTCGGGGTCGACCTACGAGCAGTACTTC.

The chain combines TRBV6-1 with TRBJ1-6; D might be TRBD1 (6 bases). CDR1 is MNHNS, CDR2 SASEGT, per germline. V was cut by 6 bases and J by 9 bases, with 27 bases left in between. The CDR3 is made up of 18 amino acids. CDR3: CASRTAGTGTRRGSPLHF. The CDR3 bases are TGTGCCAGCAGAACGGCAGGGACCGGGACAAGGAGAGGTTCACCCCTCCACTTT.

The V gene is TRBV12-3 or TRBV12-4, the J gene TRBJ1-4; the D gene is possibly TRBD1 (5 bases). The CDR3 is 14 amino acids. The V end was cut by 7 bases, the J end by 0 bases, with 9 bases between. The CDR3 sequence: CASTDSTTNEKLFF. Written as DNA, the CDR3 is TGTGCCAGCACCGACAGTACAACTAATGAAAAACTGTTTTTT.

The V gene is TRBV19, the J gene TRBJ1-5; no definite D call. The V and J ends lost 7 bases and 3 bases respectively, with 16 bases between them. The CDR3 covers 15 residues. Germline assignment: CDR1 LNHDA and CDR2 SQIVND (reference sequence). As DNA, the CDR3 is TGTGCCAGTAAGTACGATCATCAAATCAATCAGCCCCAGCATTTT. It yields the protein CASKYDHQINQPQHF.

This clonotype was observed a few times. This chain uses TRBV7-2 with TRBJ2-7; D gene uncertain. Germline lookup yields CDR1 SGHTA and CDR2 FQGNSA. Trimming removed 5 bases at V and 2 bases at J, with 4 bases between. The CDR3 consists of 11 residues. Here the CDR3 reads CASSPAYEQYF. CDR3 sequence (DNA): TGTGCCAGCAGCCCGGCCTACGAGCAGTACTTC.

The chain couples TRBV14 to TRBJ2-7, with TRBD1 matching over 8 bases. This CDR3 region has 15 residues. Germline CDR1 and CDR2: SGHDN and FVKESK. With 4 bases clipped from V and 0 bases from J, the junction kept 5 bases outside the gene matches. CDR3 in amino acids: CASSRPGQVSYEQYF. DNA for the CDR3: TGTGCCAGCAGCCGACCGGGACAGGTCTCCTACGAGCAGTACTTC.

This clonotype was observed many times. This chain connects TRBV6-2 or TRBV6-3 to TRBJ2-3, with 10 bases that match TRBD1. Germline V lookup: CDR1 MNHEY, CDR2 SVGEGT. The V segment lost 2 bases and the J segment 3 bases; nucleotides outside the gene matches: 8. This CDR3 is 17 amino acids long. CDR3 protein: CASSYRGTGEGTDTQYF. CDR3 nucleotides: TGTGCCAGCAGTTACAGAGGGACAGGGGAAGGGACAGATACGCAGTATTTT.

This clonotype is labeled medium-sized. The rearrangement links TRBV19 to TRBJ1-1, with D uncertain. This CDR3 region has 15 residues. CDR1 and CDR2 (germline): LNHDA, SQIVND (reference sequence). The V gene lost 9 bases and the J gene lost 1 base, with 18 bases spanning the gap. DNA for the CDR3: TGTGCCAGCCGCCGGAGCCAGGAGCGGAACACTGAAGCTTTCTTT. This codes for CASRRSQERNTEAFF.

The chain employs TRBV2 and TRBJ2-3; 9 bases fit TRBD2. J gave up 3 bases and V 4 bases, and 5 bases lay outside the gene matches. Germline V gene data show CDR1 as SNHLY and CDR2 as FYNNEI. The CDR3 is 15 residues long. The CDR3 coding sequence is TGTGCCAGCAGTGGATTTAGCGGGAGAACAGATACGCAGTATTTT. Amino acid sequence: CASSGFSGRTDTQYF.

This clonotype occurred many times. V usage is TRBV4-2 and J usage is TRBJ2-5, with a possible D match to TRBD2 (6 bases). Germline CDR1 and CDR2: LGHNA and YNFKEQ. V gave up 3 bases and J gave up 1 base, with 12 bases separating them. This CDR3 is built from 15 residues. The CDR3 region is CASSQEGTGQETQYF. Written as DNA, the CDR3 is TGTGCCAGCAGCCAGGAAGGGACTGGCCAAGAGACCCAGTACTTC.

The chain employs TRBV10-3 and TRBJ1-1; D gene uncertain. This CDR3 has 15 residues. CDR1 and CDR2 from the germline V gene are ENHRY and SYGVKD. The V end lost 4 bases, the J end lost 0 bases, and 12 bases lay between the germline ends. CDR3 sequence: CAISGEKGMNTEAFF. Here the CDR3 DNA reads TGTGCCATCAGTGGAGAGAAGGGTATGAACACTGAAGCTTTCTTT.

This chain joins TRBV29-1 and TRBJ2-1; D gene uncertain. Germline V gene lookup returns CDR1 SQVTM and CDR2 ANQGSEA. The CDR3 has 12 amino acids. V was shortened by 4 bases and J by 5 bases, with 9 bases between the two germline ends. CDR3 nucleotides: TGCAGCGTTGGACCTCCCAACAATGAGCAGTTCTTC. It is translated as CSVGPPNNEQFF.

The chain employs TRBV2 and TRBJ2-7; maybe TRBD1 (6 bases). V was clipped by 6 bases and J by 0 bases, with 12 bases between them. The CDR3 length is 14 residues. CDR1 SNHLY and CDR2 FYNNEI come from the germline V gene. The CDR3 is CASREDSYSYEQYF. Written as DNA, the CDR3 is TGTGCCAGCAGGGAGGACAGCTACTCCTACGAGCAGTACTTC.

This clonotype was seen many times. This chain links TRBV7-9 with TRBJ2-7; TRBD2 might be the D (5 bases). Germline V gene lookup returns CDR1 SEHNR and CDR2 FQNEAQ (reference sequence). CDR3 length equals 15 residues. Trimming took 2 bases from V and 2 from J, leaving 13 bases between them. DNA of the CDR3: TGTGCCAGCAGCTTACGGGCGACCGGGACCTACGAGCAGTACTTC. As protein: CASSLRATGTYEQYF.

The rearrangement uses TRBV19 and TRBJ2-1; D gene ambiguous. The CDR3 is made up of 13 amino acids. Germline values: CDR1 LNHDA, CDR2 SQIVND (reference sequence). V lost 10 bases to trimming and J lost 5 bases, with 15 bases between them. The CDR3 nucleotides read TGTGCCACTAATCGTCCACCCCACAATGAGCAGTTCTTC. It translates to CATNRPPHNEQFF.

This clonotype has more than one count but fewer than ten. V usage is TRBV7-9 and J usage is TRBJ2-5, with 7 nucleotides matching TRBD2. The CDR3 totals 13 residues. Germline trimming cut 3 bases from V and 4 bases from J; bases unmatched to any gene: 2. The germline gives CDR1 SEHNR, CDR2 FQNEAQ (reference sequence). The CDR3 spells CASSLERGETQYF. CDR3 DNA: TGTGCCAGCAGCTTGGAGCGGGGAGAGACCCAGTACTTC.

In its sample, this clonotype was seen a few times. CDR3 sequence: CASSLVGTAYNEQFF. CDR3 coding DNA: TGTGCCAGCAGCTTGGTCGGGACAGCTTACAATGAGCAGTTCTTC. This chain joins TRBV5-6 and TRBJ2-1; TRBD1 aligns across 7 bases. Germline V gene data show CDR1 as SGHDT and CDR2 as YYEEEE. Trimming cost V 0 bases and J 4 bases; bases outside gene matches: 4. The CDR3 is 15 residues long.

This chain joins TRBV7-2 and TRBJ2-1; no clear D. Between the trimmed V and J ends, which lost 5 bases and 8 bases, there was a span of 10 bases. The CDR3 is 12 residues long. Germline lookup yields CDR1 SGHTA and CDR2 FQGNSA. In DNA, the CDR3 is TGTGCCAGCAGCCCCCGAATCGATGAGCAGTTCTTC. It specifies CASSPRIDEQFF. Using reference TRBV7-2 and TRBJ2-1 for the parts outside the CDR3, the full variable domain is GAGVSQSPSNKVTEKGKDVELRCDPISGHTALYWYRQSLGQGLEFLIYFQGNSAPDKSGLPSDRFSAERTGGSVSTLTIQRTQQEDSAVYLCASSPRIDEQFFGPGTRLTVL.

This clonotype has a count of ten or more. The chain couples TRBV9 to TRBJ2-3; TRBD2 aligns across 12 bases. Germline loops: CDR1 SGDLS, CDR2 YYNGEE. CDR3 length equals 17 residues. V dropped 4 bases and J dropped 2; count of bases not matched to a gene: 8. CDR3 loop: CASSFGLAGTITDTQYF. In nucleotides, the CDR3 is TGTGCCAGCAGCTTCGGACTAGCGGGAACAATCACAGATACGCAGTATTTT.

V usage is TRBV29-1 and J usage is TRBJ1-5; D unresolved. The CDR3 is 15 residues long. CDR1 SQVTM and CDR2 ANQGSEA come from the germline V gene. The ends were cut back, 4 bases at V and 2 bases at J, with 15 bases in the middle. CDR3 nucleotide sequence: TGCAGCGTTGCGGACGGGGTATTAGGCAATCAGCCCCAGCATTTT. This encodes CSVADGVLGNQPQHF.